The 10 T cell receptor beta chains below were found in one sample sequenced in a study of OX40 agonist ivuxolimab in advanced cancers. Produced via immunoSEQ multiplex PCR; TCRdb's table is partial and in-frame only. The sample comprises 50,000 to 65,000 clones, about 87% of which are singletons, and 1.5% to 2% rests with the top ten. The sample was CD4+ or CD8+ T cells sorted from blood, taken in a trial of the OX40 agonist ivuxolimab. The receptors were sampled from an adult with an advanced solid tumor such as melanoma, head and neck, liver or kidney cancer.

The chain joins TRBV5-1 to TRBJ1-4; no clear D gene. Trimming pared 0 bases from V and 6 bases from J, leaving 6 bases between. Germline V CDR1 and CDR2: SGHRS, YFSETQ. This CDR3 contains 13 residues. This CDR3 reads CASSLERDEKLFF. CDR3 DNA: TGCGCCAGCAGCTTGGAGCGGGATGAAAAACTGTTTTTT.

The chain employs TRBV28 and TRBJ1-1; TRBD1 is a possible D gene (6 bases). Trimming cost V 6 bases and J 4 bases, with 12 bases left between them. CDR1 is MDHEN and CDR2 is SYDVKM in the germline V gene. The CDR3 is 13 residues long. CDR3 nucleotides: TGTGCCAGCAGCTCGGGGGGCTTCACTGAAGCTTTCTTT. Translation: CASSSGGFTEAFF. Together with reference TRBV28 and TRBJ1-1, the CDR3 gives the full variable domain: DVKVTQSSRYLVKRTGEKVFLECVQDMDHENMFWYRQDPGLGLRLIYFSYDVKMKEKGDIPEGYSVSREKKERFSLILESASTNQTSMYLCASSSGGFTEAFFGQGTRLTVV.

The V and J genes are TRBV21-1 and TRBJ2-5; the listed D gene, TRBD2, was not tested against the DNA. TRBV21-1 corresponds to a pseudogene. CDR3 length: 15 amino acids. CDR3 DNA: TGTGCCAGCAGCAAACCCCTAGAGACTGAAGAGACCCAGTACTTC. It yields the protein CASSKPLETEETQYF.

The CDR3 DNA sequence: TGTGCCAGCAGACGTGGGATAGAGGCCAACGTCCTGACTTTC. Amino acid sequence: CASRRGIEANVLTF. This chain connects TRBV6-5 to TRBJ2-6; no definite D call. The ends were cut back, 6 bases at V and 6 bases at J, with 12 bases in the middle. The CDR3 has 14 amino acids. Germline loops: CDR1 MNHEY, CDR2 SVGAGI.

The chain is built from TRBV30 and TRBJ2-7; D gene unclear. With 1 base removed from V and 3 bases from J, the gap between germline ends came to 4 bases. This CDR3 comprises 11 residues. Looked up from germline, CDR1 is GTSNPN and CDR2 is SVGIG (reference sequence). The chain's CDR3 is CAWSGNYEQYF. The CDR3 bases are TGTGCCTGGAGTGGTAACTACGAGCAGTACTTC.

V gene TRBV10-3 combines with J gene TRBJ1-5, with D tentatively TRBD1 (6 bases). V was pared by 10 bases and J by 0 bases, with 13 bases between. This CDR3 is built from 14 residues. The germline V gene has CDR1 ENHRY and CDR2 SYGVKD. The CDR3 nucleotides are TGTGCCACGTCCCCAGGGGATAGCAATCAGCCCCAGCATTTT. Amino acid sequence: CATSPGDSNQPQHF.

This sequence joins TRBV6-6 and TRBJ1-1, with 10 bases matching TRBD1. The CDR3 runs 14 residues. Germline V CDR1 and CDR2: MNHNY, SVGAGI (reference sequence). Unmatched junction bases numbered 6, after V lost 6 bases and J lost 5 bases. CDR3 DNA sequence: TGTGCCAGCAGCCGAGGACAGGGGGAAACTGAAGCTTTCTTT. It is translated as CASSRGQGETEAFF.

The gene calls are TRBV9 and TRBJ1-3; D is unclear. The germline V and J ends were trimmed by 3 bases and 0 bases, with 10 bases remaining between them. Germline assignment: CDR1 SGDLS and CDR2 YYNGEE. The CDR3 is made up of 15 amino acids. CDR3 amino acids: CASSAVTASGNTIYF. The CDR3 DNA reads TGTGCCAGCAGCGCCGTCACAGCCTCTGGAAACACCATATATTTT.

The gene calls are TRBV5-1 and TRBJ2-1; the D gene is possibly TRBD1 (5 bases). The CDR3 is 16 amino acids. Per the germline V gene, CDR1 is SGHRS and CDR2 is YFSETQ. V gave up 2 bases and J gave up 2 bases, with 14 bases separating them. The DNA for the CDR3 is TGCGCCAGCAGCTTAAGGGGTATTGGGGCCTACAATGAGCAGTTCTTC. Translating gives CASSLRGIGAYNEQFF.

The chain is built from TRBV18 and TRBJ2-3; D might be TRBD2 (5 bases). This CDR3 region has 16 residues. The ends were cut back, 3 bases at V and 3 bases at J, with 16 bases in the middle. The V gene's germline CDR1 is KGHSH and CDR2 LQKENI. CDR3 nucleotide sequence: TGTGCCAGCTCACCCGCGGGCTTTACGGGTACAGATACGCAGTATTTT. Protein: CASSPAGFTGTDTQYF.